One TCR beta chain is described in this entry. V gave up 5 bases and J gave up 0 bases; unmatched junction bases: 2. CDR1 and CDR2 (germline): SQVTM, ANQGSEA. This CDR3 contains 14 residues. This sample was taken from a study of control samples from healthy donors and cancer patients. The method was immunoSEQ multiplex PCR; TCRdb's version includes in-frame clones alone and lacks a portion of them. The sample shows some 28,000 clones, around three quarters of them seen only once. This clonotype originated in a man aged 55 to 69 with head and neck cancer. The sample comprised PBMCs. The chain recombines TRBV29-1 with TRBJ2-2, with TRBD1 matching over 8 bases. The CDR3 loop is CSVQGAPNTGELFF. The CDR3 DNA reads TGCAGCGTTCAGGGGGCTCCGAACACCGGGGAGCTGTTTTTT.